This is a list of T cell receptor beta chains from one sample in a study of blood T cell repertoires in COVID-19. The repertoire was sequenced with immunoSEQ multiplex PCR; TCRdb's copy has only in-frame clones and lacks some. The sample includes about 210,000 clones, 70% to 90% of them seen just once. Sequencing used peripheral blood. The receptors stem from a human donor in a cohort sampled during active COVID-19. CDR3s include the opening cysteine and the closing phenylalanine or tryptophan. A D gene is named only where the DNA matches it firmly. Clone size is not always given. Where it is, it says once, few, many or a class for expanded clones.

-	TRBD2	TRBV5-1	TRBJ2-7	CASSPGTSGYEQYF	TGCGCCAGCAGCCCTGGGACTAGCGGCTACGAGCAGTACTTC
-	TRBD1	TRBV5-4	TRBJ1-2	CASSLTGGQLYGYTF	TGTGCCAGCAGTTTGACAGGGGGCCAATTATATGGCTACACCTTC
-	-	TRBV21-1	TRBJ1-2	CASNVDPGNYGYTF	TGTGCCAGCAACGTGGACCCAGGGAACTATGGCTACACCTTC
-	TRBD1	TRBV27	TRBJ1-2	CASRLTGGDYGYTF	TGTGCCAGCAGACTAACAGGGGGGGACTATGGCTACACCTTC
-	TRBD2	TRBV5-1	TRBJ2-7	CASSILLAGFSGGEQYF	TGCGCCAGCAGCATACTTCTAGCGGGATTTTCTGGCGGCGAGCAGTACTTC
once	-	TRBV18	TRBJ1-5	CASSPQGNRNQPQHF	TGTGCCAGCTCACCACAGGGGAATCGCAATCAGCCCCAGCATTTT
-	TRBD1	TRBV6-6	TRBJ1-2	CASSYDPTGLMYGYTF	TGTGCCAGCAGTTACGACCCGACAGGGCTTATGTATGGCTACACCTTC
-	TRBD1	TRBV2	TRBJ1-1	CASSEDRGSTEAFF	TGTGCCAGCAGTGAAGACAGGGGGTCCACTGAAGCTTTCTTT
-	-	TRBV2	TRBJ2-7	CASKRLYEQYF	TGTGCCAGCAAGCGACTATACGAGCAGTACTTC
-	-	TRBV29-1	TRBJ1-1	CSVLQGNTEAFF	TGCAGCGTATTACAGGGAAACACTGAAGCTTTCTTT
-	-	TRBV21-1	TRBJ2-1	CASSKRGGDSYNEQFF	TGTGCCAGCAGCAAAAGGGGCGGGGACTCCTACAATGAGCAGTTCTTC
-	-	TRBV19	TRBJ1-6	CASTPREDNSPLHF	TGTGCCAGTACCCCGCGTGAGGATAATTCACCCCTCCACTTT
-	TRBD2	TRBV5-1	TRBJ2-2	CASSLIAGSGTGELFF	TGCGCCAGCAGCTTAATAGCGGGGAGCGGGACCGGGGAGCTGTTTTTT
-	-	TRBV24-1	TRBJ1-6	CATSRGIRGSPLHF	TGTGCCACCAGTAGGGGAATAAGGGGGTCACCCCTCCACTTT
-	TRBD1	TRBV5-4	TRBJ1-2	CASSLIGTEGYGYTF	TGTGCCAGCAGCCTGATAGGGACAGAGGGCTATGGCTACACCTTC
few	-	TRBV4-1	TRBJ1-2	CASSQEVAANYGYTF	TGCGCCAGCAGCCAAGAAGTGGCGGCCAACTATGGCTACACCTTC
-	TRBD2	TRBV9	TRBJ2-3	CASSASGTRGTDTQYF	TGTGCCAGCAGCGCAAGCGGGACTAGAGGCACAGATACGCAGTATTTT
-	-	TRBV5-1	TRBJ2-7	CASSSGRGVQYF	TGCGCCAGCAGCTCCGGTCGGGGTGTGCAGTACTTC
-	-	TRBV6-5	TRBJ1-5	CGSGFSNQPQHF	TGTGGGAGCGGGTTTAGCAATCAGCCCCAGCATTTT
-	TRBD2	TRBV27	TRBJ2-3	CASSDSGGADTQYF	TGTGCCAGCAGCGATTCCGGGGGGGCAGATACGCAGTATTTT
-	TRBD1	TRBV6-7	TRBJ1-3	CASSNGQGNSGNTIYF	TGTGCCAGCAGCAACGGACAGGGCAACTCTGGAAACACCATATATTTT
-	-	TRBV4-3	TRBJ2-2	CASSPQAALDTGELFF	TGCGCCAGCAGCCCCCAGGCAGCTCTGGACACCGGGGAGCTGTTTTTT
many	TRBD2	TRBV7-2	TRBJ2-5	CASSPRSGIYYQETQYF	TGTGCCAGCAGCCCTCGGAGCGGGATCTATTACCAAGAGACCCAGTACTTC